Listed below are T cell receptor beta chains from one sample, sequenced in a study of T cell clones after liver transplantation. Sequencing used immunoSEQ multiplex PCR; TCRdb keeps in-frame clones, though not all of them. Of 20,000 to 30,000 clones in the sample, around three quarters are singletons; the top ten hold approximately 2.9%. Sequencing used CD4+ T cells from blood, obtained before liver transplant. Source of these receptors: a human donor who received a liver transplant. Each CDR3 is given with its conserved first and last residue. Fields, in order: V gene, clone size, J gene, D gene, CDR3 protein, CDR3 DNA. A D gene is named only where the DNA matches it firmly. Clone size, where shown, is once, few, many, or a class for clones that have expanded.

>TRBV30|few|TRBJ2-1|TRBD1
CAWDRGPPNEQFF
TGTGCCTGGGACAGGGGGCCACCTAATGAGCAGTTCTTC
>TRBV10-2|once|TRBJ2-1|NA
CATQKTPVGNEQFF
TGCGCCACCCAGAAGACTCCGGTCGGCAATGAGCAGTTCTTC
>TRBV6-6|NA|TRBJ1-6|TRBD1
CASTYGGTGASPLHF
TGTGCCAGCACCTACGGGGGGACAGGGGCGTCACCCCTCCACTTT
>TRBV19|NA|TRBJ1-5|TRBD1
CASTQDRVNQPQHF
TGTGCCAGTACCCAGGACAGGGTAAATCAGCCCCAGCATTTT
>TRBV19|NA|TRBJ1-3|NA
CASTDSLSGNTIYF
TGTGCCAGTACAGACAGCCTCTCTGGAAACACCATATATTTT
>TRBV30|NA|TRBJ1-2|NA
CAWSRGGRANSYGYTF
TGTGCCTGGAGTAGGGGCGGCAGGGCGAATTCCTATGGCTACACCTTC
>TRBV9|NA|TRBJ2-1|TRBD1
CASSVTLGQWNEQFF
TGTGCCAGCAGCGTAACGTTGGGACAGTGGAATGAGCAGTTCTTC
>TRBV11-1|few|TRBJ2-7|TRBD1
CASSLGQGPSYEQYF
TGTGCCAGCAGCTTAGGACAGGGGCCCTCCTACGAGCAGTACTTC
>TRBV30|few|TRBJ2-1|TRBD1
CAWSDGTGDYNEQFF
TGTGCCTGGAGTGACGGGACAGGAGATTACAATGAGCAGTTCTTC
>TRBV5-4|NA|TRBJ2-5|TRBD1
CASSSQGALETQYF
TGTGCCAGCAGTTCGCAGGGGGCTTTGGAGACCCAGTACTTC
>TRBV19|NA|TRBJ1-1|NA
CASSSRVRTEAFF
TGTGCCAGTAGTTCCAGGGTGAGGACTGAAGCTTTCTTT
>TRBV6-5|once|TRBJ2-3|NA
CASSYQGSTDTQYF
TGTGCCAGCAGTTACCAGGGTAGCACAGATACGCAGTATTTT
>TRBV14|medium-sized|TRBJ2-3|NA
CASSPRGGGRSTDTQYF
TGTGCCAGCAGCCCCCGGGGAGGGGGCAGGTCCACAGATACGCAGTATTTT
>TRBV5-1|once|TRBJ2-3|NA
CASSRLGADGDTQYF
TGCGCCAGCAGCCGGCTAGGGGCAGATGGAGATACGCAGTATTTT
>TRBV7-9|NA|TRBJ2-2|NA
CASSRDTGGTGELFF
TGTGCCAGCAGCCGTGATACTGGCGGTACCGGGGAGCTGTTTTTT
>TRBV27|NA|TRBJ2-5|TRBD1
CASSLSQGFQETQYF
TGTGCCAGCAGTTTATCACAGGGGTTCCAAGAGACCCAGTACTTC
>TRBV30|NA|TRBJ1-5|NA
CAWSVQAQPNQPQHF
TGTGCCTGGAGTGTACAGGCGCAACCCAATCAGCCCCAGCATTTT
>TRBV15|NA|TRBJ1-2|TRBD1
CATSRDRQGDGYTF
TGTGCCACCAGCAGAGATCGGCAGGGGGATGGCTACACCTTC
>TRBV5-1|NA|TRBJ1-1|TRBD1
CASSENTGGKLTEAFF
TGCGCCAGCAGCGAAAATACAGGGGGAAAATTGACTGAAGCTTTCTTT
>TRBV6-1|NA|TRBJ2-5|NA
CASSWIGGEYF
TGTGCCAGCAGTTGGATAGGAGGGGAGTACTTC
>TRBV10-3|NA|TRBJ1-2|NA
CAISESRANYGYTF
TGTGCCATCAGTGAGTCGCGGGCTAACTATGGCTACACCTTC
>TRBV11-2|NA|TRBJ2-2|TRBD2
CASSLKLAGTTGELFF
TGTGCCAGCAGCCTAAAACTAGCGGGGACCACCGGGGAGCTGTTTTTT
>TRBV14|NA|TRBJ1-2|NA
CASSQFHSSNYGYTF
TGTGCCAGCAGCCAATTTCACAGTTCTAACTATGGCTACACCTTC
>TRBV9|NA|TRBJ2-1|NA
CASSVGGGTYNEQFF
TGTGCCAGCAGCGTAGGTGGGGGCACGTACAATGAGCAGTTCTTC
>TRBV9|NA|TRBJ1-2|NA
CASSVAPKPPYTF
TGTGCCAGCAGCGTAGCTCCTAAACCGCCCTACACCTTC
>TRBV19|few|TRBJ2-4|TRBD2
CASSIGGGRDIQYF
TGTGCCAGTAGTATTGGCGGCGGGAGAGACATTCAGTACTTC
>TRBV6-6|NA|TRBJ2-1|TRBD1
CASTPGGTGNNEQFF
TGTGCCAGCACCCCAGGTGGGACAGGGAATAATGAGCAGTTCTTC
>TRBV7-9|NA|TRBJ1-1|NA
CASSPQGGVGTEAFF
TGTGCCAGCAGCCCCCAGGGAGGGGTGGGCACTGAAGCTTTCTTT
>TRBV27|few|TRBJ2-5|TRBD2
CASSLSRDSSGGIETQYF
TGTGCCAGCAGTTTATCTCGGGACTCTAGCGGGGGGATAGAGACCCAGTACTTC
>TRBV5-8|NA|TRBJ2-1|TRBD2
CASSTYSGKLYNEQFF
TGTGCCAGCAGCACCTATAGCGGGAAACTCTACAATGAGCAGTTCTTC
>TRBV28|NA|TRBJ2-3|TRBD1
CASSLLGQGSTDTQYF
TGTGCCAGCAGTTTACTCGGACAGGGTTCAACAGATACGCAGTATTTT
>TRBV29-1|NA|TRBJ2-3|NA
CSVESWGKGADTQYF
TGCAGCGTTGAGTCATGGGGCAAGGGCGCAGATACGCAGTATTTT
>TRBV6-1|NA|TRBJ2-5|TRBD2
CASSDRLAGQETQYF
TGTGCCAGCAGCGATCGACTAGCGGGACAAGAGACCCAGTACTTC
>TRBV11-3|NA|TRBJ2-6|NA
CASSLGGGTGANVLTF
TGTGCCAGCAGCTTAGGGGGGGGCACTGGGGCCAACGTCCTGACTTTC
>TRBV7-2|NA|TRBJ2-3|NA
CASSPPSAPNTQYF
TGTGCCAGCAGCCCCCCGTCGGCTCCGAATACGCAGTATTTT
>TRBV29-1|few|TRBJ1-1|NA
CSVARIENTEAFF
TGCAGCGTTGCAAGAATAGAGAACACTGAAGCTTTCTTT
>TRBV6-1|NA|TRBJ1-4|NA
CASTIFWGNEKLFF
TGTGCCAGCACTATCTTTTGGGGGAATGAAAAACTGTTTTTT
>TRBV2|few|TRBJ2-3|NA
CASSVPDTQYF
TGTGCCAGCAGTGTCCCAGATACGCAGTATTTT
>TRBV11-2|medium-sized|TRBJ1-2|NA
CASSLAGTPNYGYTF
TGTGCCAGCAGCTTAGCCGGGACACCTAACTATGGCTACACCTTC
>TRBV5-1|NA|TRBJ1-2|TRBD1
CASSTSGTENYGYTF
TGCGCCAGCAGTACCTCCGGGACAGAGAACTATGGCTACACCTTC
>TRBV6-1|few|TRBJ1-6|NA
CASQGLGSPLHF
TGTGCCAGTCAGGGGTTAGGTTCACCCCTCCACTTT
>TRBV2|NA|TRBJ2-4|TRBD2
CASSEMGGAKNIQYF
TGTGCCAGCAGTGAAATGGGGGGGGCCAAAAACATTCAGTACTTC
>TRBV19|NA|TRBJ1-6|NA
CASSPGRNSPLHF
TGTGCCAGTAGTCCCGGACGGAATTCACCCCTCCACTTT
>TRBV7-2|NA|TRBJ2-3|NA
CASSFLVSTDTQYF
TGTGCCAGCAGCTTCCTAGTGAGCACAGATACGCAGTATTTT
>TRBV4-2|NA|TRBJ2-2|TRBD1
CASSPQGATNTGELFF
TGTGCCAGCAGCCCTCAGGGGGCCACGAACACCGGGGAGCTGTTTTTT
>TRBV6-1|NA|TRBJ1-1|NA
CASYGPAGTEAFF
TGTGCCAGTTATGGCCCGGCGGGCACTGAAGCTTTCTTT
>TRBV19|NA|TRBJ1-1|NA
CASSMGQGGMNTEAFF
TGTGCCAGTAGTATGGGTCAGGGAGGGATGAACACTGAAGCTTTCTTT